The entry below describes one T cell receptor (beta chain). Generated by immunoSEQ multiplex PCR, the TCRdb table keeps only in-frame clones and is missing some. This repertoire shows some 390,000 clones, about 88% found once; its top ten account for about 3.6%. The sample belongs to a study of Ad26.COV2.S vaccination and SARS-CoV-2 variants. Treatment of the sample: around 19 received Ad26.COV2.S at low or high dose, single or two shots; roughly five received placebo; per-sample allocation not given. Samples analyzed were those drawn on day 63 after the first vaccine or placebo injection. Trimming cost V 6 bases and J 5 bases, with 11 bases left between them. The CDR3 has 12 amino acids.

The receptor comes from a person aged 18-65 years who received the Ad26.COV2.S COVID-19 vaccine or a placebo. Sequences were derived from peripheral blood, sampled in a trial of Ad26.COV2.S vaccine versus placebo. The chain has TRBV12-3 or TRBV12-4 and TRBJ2-7; D could derive from TRBD1 or TRBD2 (5 bases each). CDR3 amino acids: CASSQRGDEQYF. The CDR3, as DNA: TGTGCCAGCAGCCAAAGGGGAGACGAGCAGTACTTC.